These 17 T cell receptor beta chains share one sample of origin, sequenced in a study of Graves' ophthalmopathy and Graves' hyperthyroidism. RNA transcripts were the source from which TCR beta CDR3 regions were amplified. RT-PCR in the first round used HTBI primers; a second-round multiplex PCR followed. One entry per CDR3 protein, called by TCRdb with MiXCR from the multiplex PCR reads. The sample consists of about 600,000 distinct CDR3 sequences, 35% to 40% of them appearing once. Sequenced: peripheral blood or thyroid tissue (not recorded which). The receptors come from an adult man with Graves' hyperthyroidism.

Comment on this clonotype: A much bigger clone sits one base away, suggesting this may be a read error. CDR3 residues: CASRENRTATGELLF. CDR3 DNA: TGCGCCAGCAGGGAGAACCGGACAGCCACCGGGGAGCTGCTTTTT. The chain links TRBV10-2 to TRBJ2-2; TRBD1 might be the D (6 bases). The CDR3 consists of 15 residues. The V gene's germline CDR1 is WSHSY and CDR2 SAAADI.

The rearrangement joins TRBV2 to TRBJ1-2; D is uncertain. Germline V gives CDR1 SNHLY, CDR2 FYNNEI. Trimming shortened V by 6 bases and J by 6 bases, and 8 bases separated the two germline ends. The CDR3 runs 11 residues. CDR3 amino acids: CASRREDGYTF. The CDR3 DNA is TGTGCCAGCAGACGGGAGGATGGCTACACCTTC. The full variable domain, completed using reference TRBV2 and TRBJ1-2, is EPEVTQTPSHQVTQMGQEVILRCVPISNHLYFYWYRQILGQKVEFLVSFYNNEISEKSEIFDDQFSVERPDGSNFTLKIRSTKLEDSAMYFCASRREDGYTFGSGTRLTVV.

This clonotype was observed many times. This rearrangement joins TRBV29-1 to TRBJ1-2, with D possibly being TRBD1 (5 bases). The germline V gene encodes CDR1 SQVTM and CDR2 ANQGSEA. The CDR3 spans 12 residues. V gave up 4 bases and J gave up 4 bases, with 10 bases separating them. The CDR3 spells CSVGQITYGYTF. The CDR3 DNA sequence: TGCAGCGTTGGACAGATTACCTATGGCTACACCTTC.

This clonotype was detected only a few times. The chain combines TRBV6-5 with TRBJ1-2; D is undetermined. The V end lost 3 bases, the J end lost 0 bases, and 11 bases lay between the germline ends. CDR3 length: 15 residues. The germline V gene has CDR1 MNHEY and CDR2 SVGAGI. This CDR3 is CASSYLPGSNYGYTF. CDR3 DNA: TGTGCCAGCAGTTATCTCCCAGGCTCTAACTATGGCTACACCTTC.

Points on this clonotype: With only one base between it and a far larger clone, this is likely a read error. The CDR3 region has the DNA TGTGCCAGCAGCCTTACAAGGGGGTCCGGAAACACCATATATTTT. Amino acids: CASSLTRGSGNTIYF. The gene calls are TRBV11-2 and TRBJ1-3; D is perhaps TRBD1 (6 bases). This CDR3 is built from 15 residues. Germline CDR1 is SGHAT and CDR2 is FQNNGV. The V end was cut by 5 bases, the J end by 4 bases, with 15 bases between.

This clonotype was found many times. This sequence joins TRBV5-5 and TRBJ2-2; D is undetermined. CDR1 is SGHKS, CDR2 YYEKEE, per germline (reference sequence). V lost 4 bases to trimming and J lost 1 base, with 11 bases between them. The CDR3 totals 15 residues. CDR3 nucleotides: TGTGCCAGCAGCACGGACGTTCTGAACACCGGGGAGCTGTTTTTT. It translates to CASSTDVLNTGELFF. The full variable domain, in which reference TRBV5-5 and TRBJ2-2 provide the parts outside the CDR3, is DAGVTQSPTHLIKTRGQQVTLRCSPISGHKSVSWYQQVLGQGPQFIFQYYEKEERGRGNFPDRFSARQFPNYSSELNVNALLLGDSALYLCASSTDVLNTGELFFGEGSRLTVL.

The genes are TRBV15 and TRBJ2-7; TRBD1 is a possible D gene (7 bases). Deletions cut 1 base from V and 5 bases from J, with 15 bases between. CDR3 length: 15 residues. CDR1 is LNHNV, CDR2 YYDKDF, per germline (reference sequence). CDR3 residues: CATSRAGQGGHEQYF. The CDR3 DNA reads TGTGCCACCAGCAGAGCAGGCCAGGGGGGTCACGAGCAGTACTTC.

There are many counts of this clonotype. This chain joins TRBV9 and TRBJ2-6; D gene uncertain. The CDR3 consists of 14 residues. V was clipped by 7 bases and J by 6 bases, with 14 bases between them. The germline V gene encodes CDR1 SGDLS and CDR2 YYNGEE. The chain's CDR3 is CASLPRDEANVLTF. CDR3 coding DNA: TGTGCCAGCCTCCCAAGGGATGAGGCCAACGTCCTGACTTTC.

This clonotype has only a few counts. The chain recombines TRBV7-2 with TRBJ1-1; 7 positions agree with TRBD1. Germline lookup yields CDR1 SGHTA and CDR2 FQGNSA. The junction had 9 bases not matched to a gene; V was cut back by 3 bases and J by 5 bases. The CDR3 covers 15 residues. The CDR3 bases are TGTGCCAGCAGCTTCTCTACAGGGGCTGTGACTGAAGCTTTCTTT. It specifies CASSFSTGAVTEAFF.

This clonotype appeared a few times. The J gene is TRBJ2-3, the V gene TRBV10-3, with D unresolved. The CDR3 is 13 amino acids. The V gene lost 2 bases and the J gene lost 4 bases, with 7 bases spanning the gap. Germline loops: CDR1 ENHRY, CDR2 SYGVKD. CDR3 nucleotides: TGTGCCATCAGTGAGGAACGGCCAGATACGCAGTATTTT. It translates to CAISEERPDTQYF.

This chain connects TRBV5-1 to TRBJ1-1; no reliable D call. V was shortened by 5 bases and J by 0 bases, with 11 bases between the two germline ends. Looked up from germline, CDR1 is SGHRS and CDR2 is YFSETQ. The CDR3 spans 14 residues. The CDR3 loop is CASRDQVLNTEAFF. CDR3 coding DNA: TGCGCCAGCAGGGATCAGGTCCTGAACACTGAAGCTTTCTTT. Variable domain in full (rest from reference TRBV5-1 and TRBJ1-1): KAGVTQTPRYLIKTRGQQVTLSCSPISGHRSVSWYQQTPGQGLQFLFEYFSETQRNKGNFPGRFSGRQFSNSRSEMNVSTLELGDSALYLCASRDQVLNTEAFFGQGTRLTVV.

This rearrangement joins TRBV20-1 to TRBJ2-2; TRBD2 agrees at 8 bases. The CDR3 length is 15 residues. J was trimmed by 4 bases and V by 2 bases; bases with no gene match: 6. Per the germline V gene, CDR1 is DFQATT and CDR2 is SNEGSKA (reference sequence). The DNA of the CDR3 is TGCAGTGCTAGAAACGCCGGGGGGGCCACCGGGGAGCTGTTTTTT. This translates into CSARNAGGATGELFF.

The chain uses TRBV10-1 and TRBJ1-6; weak D call: TRBD1 (6 bases). CDR1 and CDR2 (germline): WNHNN, SYGVQD (reference sequence). CDR3 size: 13 residues. V was clipped by 8 bases and J by 7 bases, with 12 bases between them. The CDR3 protein is CASSPGENSPLHF. In DNA, the CDR3 is TGCGCCAGCTCTCCAGGGGAAAATTCACCCCTCCACTTT.

The genes are TRBV2 and TRBJ2-3; no reliable D call. The CDR3 has 13 residues. The germline gives CDR1 SNHLY, CDR2 FYNNEI. The V gene lost 5 bases and the J gene lost 2 bases, with 8 bases spanning the gap. This CDR3 is CASSFLNTDTQYF. CDR3 DNA sequence: TGTGCCAGCAGTTTTCTCAACACAGATACGCAGTATTTT. The complete variable domain, with remaining parts taken from reference TRBV2 and TRBJ2-3, reads EPEVTQTPSHQVTQMGQEVILRCVPISNHLYFYWYRQILGQKVEFLVSFYNNEISEKSEIFDDQFSVERPDGSNFTLKIRSTKLEDSAMYFCASSFLNTDTQYFGPGTRLTVL.

This chain uses TRBV24-1 with TRBJ2-5, with TRBD2 matching 8 bases. The J call may be mistaken, given a closer DNA end match to TRBJ2-1. The CDR3 runs 15 residues. Germline V gene data show CDR1 as KGHDR and CDR2 as SFDVKD. CDR3 in amino acids: CATSARSSGRNEQFF. The DNA of the CDR3 is TGTGCCACCAGTGCGCGGTCCAGCGGGAGAAATGAGCAGTTCTTC.

This clonotype was seen a handful of times. The J gene is TRBJ1-4, the V gene TRBV6-5; 8 nucleotides align to TRBD1. This CDR3 contains 14 residues. V lost 5 bases and J lost 6; bases outside the gene matches: 5. The V gene's germline CDR1 is MNHEY and CDR2 SVGAGI. This chain's CDR3 is CASSNPGQDEKLFF. CDR3 sequence (DNA): TGTGCCAGCAGTAACCCGGGACAGGATGAAAAACTGTTTTTT.

The CDR3 DNA is TGCAGCGTTGTTTCGGGACAGGGGAGCACAGATACGCAGTATTTT. This encodes CSVVSGQGSTDTQYF. The chain employs TRBV29-1 and TRBJ2-3; TRBD1 agrees at 10 bases. The germline CDR1 and CDR2 sequences are SQVTM and ANQGSEA. This CDR3 has 15 amino acids. Trimming removed 4 bases from V and 0 bases from J; junction bases left unmatched: 4.